These 25 T cell receptor beta chains were all obtained from the same sample, sequenced in a study of blood T cells in healthy people across ages. Next came a second PCR, run for about 6 to 11 cycles, which used a sample-barcoded 5' primer along with a J-beta primer mix. TCRdb independently ran MiXCR on the 5' RACE reads; one entry per CDR3 protein. Of more than 800,000 distinct CDR3 sequences listed, 25% to 35% are singletons. The sample consisted of blood. Every receptor here comes from a woman of 80 years or more in good health.

Concerning this clonotype: Being one base from a much bigger clone, this may be a read error. V is TRBV6-1 and J is TRBJ2-5; 7 bases fit TRBD1. V was clipped by 5 bases and J by 11 bases; unmatched bases: 17. The CDR3 is 15 residues long. Germline lookup yields CDR1 MNHNS and CDR2 SASEGT. The CDR3 sequence: CASSTQGDVNNEQYF. CDR3 sequence (DNA): TGTGCCAGCAGTACTCAGGGGGACGTTAACAATGAGCAGTACTTC.

There are many counts of this clonotype. The J gene is TRBJ2-5, the V gene TRBV7-8, with TRBD2 matching 8 bases. The length of the CDR3 is 15 residues. Trimming at V came to 7 bases and at J to 1 base, leaving 8 bases not matched to a gene. The germline V gene encodes CDR1 SGHVS and CDR2 FQNEAQ. The CDR3 region is CASTFGSGGQETQYF. Here the CDR3 DNA reads TGTGCCAGCACCTTCGGGAGCGGGGGCCAAGAGACCCAGTACTTC. Filled out from reference TRBV7-8 and TRBJ2-5, the complete variable domain reads GAGVSQSPRYKVAKRGQDVALRCDPISGHVSLFWYQQALGQGPEFLTYFQNEAQLDKSGLPSDRFFAERPEGSVSTLKIQRTQQEDSAVYLCASTFGSGGQETQYFGPGTRLLVL.

On this clonotype: Possible read error: a much larger clone is one base away. The chain is built from TRBV6-6 and TRBJ1-4; 7 bases map to TRBD1. Germline assignment: CDR1 MNHNY and CDR2 SVGAGI (reference sequence). There are 14 residues in the CDR3. CDR3 nucleotide sequence: TGTGCCAGCAGTTACAGGGGGCTTAATGAAAAACGGTTTTTT. Translating it yields CASSYRGLNEKRFF.

This chain connects TRBV20-1 to TRBJ2-1; 14 bases align to TRBD2. This CDR3 is 20 amino acids long. Germline CDR1 is DFQATT and CDR2 is SNEGSKA (reference sequence). V was pared by 3 bases and J by 0 bases, with 13 bases of the junction left unmatched. CDR3: CSASPIPGLAGANSYNEQFF. As DNA, the CDR3 is TGCAGTGCTAGCCCAATCCCGGGACTAGCGGGGGCCAACTCCTACAATGAGCAGTTCTTC.

Concerning this clonotype itself: This may stem from a read error, because a much larger clone lies one nucleotide away. The chain carries TRBV20-1 and TRBJ2-3, with 9 bases that match TRBD1. Germline assignment: CDR1 DFQATT and CDR2 SNEGSKA (reference sequence). This CDR3 is built from 15 residues. The CDR3 region has the DNA TGCAGTGCTATCGACAGGGGGTCCTACACACATACGCAGTATTTT. As protein: CSAIDRGSYTHTQYF.

This clonotype was seen more than once but under ten times. This sequence joins TRBV10-2 and TRBJ1-1; TRBD1 aligns across 8 bases. This CDR3 is built from 16 residues. J gave up 1 base and V 6 bases, and 10 bases lay outside the gene matches. Germline V gene lookup returns CDR1 WSHSY and CDR2 SAAADI. The CDR3 sequence: CASRRTGSSRNTEAFF. CDR3 DNA: TGCGCCAGCAGGAGGACAGGGTCCAGCAGGAACACTGAAGCTTTCTTT.

On this clonotype itself: One base away lies a much larger clone, so this may be a sequencing read error. CDR3 loop: CASSSRPVTGGDCSEAFF. Written as DNA, the CDR3 is TGTGCCAGCAGCTCCCGACCCGTGACAGGGGGAGATTGCTCTGAAGCTTTCTTT. The rearrangement joins TRBV5-5 to TRBJ1-1, with TRBD1 matching 9 bases. The germline CDR1 and CDR2 sequences are SGHKS and YYEKEE (reference sequence). CDR3 length: 18 amino acids. J lost 6 bases, V lost 3 bases, and 18 bases had no gene match.

This clonotype was seen repeatedly, ten times or more. V and J are TRBV5-5 and TRBJ2-1; TRBD1 is a possible D gene (5 bases). The germline CDR1 and CDR2 sequences are SGHKS and YYEKEE (reference sequence). This CDR3 is built from 16 residues. V was cut by 0 bases and J by 7 bases, with 17 bases left in between. The CDR3 reads CASSLVAGRPGNEQFF. The CDR3 coding sequence is TGTGCCAGCAGCTTGGTTGCAGGGCGACCTGGGAATGAGCAGTTCTTC.

In the case of this clonotype: At one end, the junction sequence differs from germline, possibly due to a read error. The rearrangement uses TRBV6-6 and TRBJ1-1; possible D gene TRBD1, 5 bases. The length of the CDR3 is 16 residues. Germline CDR1 and CDR2: MNHNY and SVGAGI (reference sequence). CDR3 in amino acids: CVSSHSAEGSHTEAFF. CDR3 nucleotide sequence: TGTGTCAGCAGTCACTCCGCGGAGGGGTCACACACTGAAGCTTTCTTT.

A single count supports this clonotype. One junction end disagrees with the germline gene, perhaps due to a read error. The genes are TRBV19 and TRBJ1-2; 7 bases are shared with TRBD1. CDR3 length equals 14 residues. Germline lookup yields CDR1 LNHDA and CDR2 SQIVND (reference sequence). The DNA of the CDR3 is TGTGCCGGTAGTAAGAAGGGGGCGGACTATGGCTACACCTTC. Its translation is CAGSKKGADYGYTF.

This clonotype was recorded at least ten times. The chain combines TRBV7-2 with TRBJ1-6; no definite D call. Germline assignment: CDR1 SGHTA and CDR2 FQGNSA. The CDR3 length is 14 residues. V lost 3 bases, J lost 8 bases, and 11 bases lay in between. The CDR3 loop reads CASSLTLVDSPLHF. The CDR3 nucleotides are TGTGCCAGCAGCTTGACGCTTGTGGATTCACCCCTCCACTTT.

This clonotype was counted ten times or more. V is TRBV7-2 and J is TRBJ2-3; 9 bases line up with TRBD1. The germline V gene encodes CDR1 SGHTA and CDR2 FQGNSA. V gave up 5 bases and J gave up 1 base; unmatched junction bases: 10. The CDR3 runs 17 residues. The CDR3 DNA reads as TGTGCCAGCAGCCCGACAGGGGGGGGGGCCCGCACAGATACGCAGTATTTT. Its protein is CASSPTGGGARTDTQYF.

The sample holds many counts of this clonotype. The J gene is TRBJ1-5, the V gene TRBV7-2; D may be TRBD1 (5 bases). Germline CDR1 reads SGHTA; CDR2 reads FQGNSA. Between the trimmed V and J ends, which lost 3 bases and 1 base, there was a span of 7 bases. CDR3 size: 14 residues. The CDR3 loop reads CASSFRDSNQPQHF. Written as DNA, the CDR3 is TGTGCCAGCAGCTTCAGGGACAGCAATCAGCCCCAGCATTTT.

This clonotype was recorded a few times. The rearrangement uses TRBV28 and TRBJ2-4, with D possibly called TRBD1 or TRBD2 (5 bases each). CDR1 and CDR2 (germline): MDHEN, SYDVKM. Trimming pared 5 bases from V and 0 bases from J, leaving 14 bases between. The CDR3 totals 16 residues. The CDR3 protein is CASSRGFPLAKNIQYF. The CDR3 DNA is TGTGCCAGCAGTCGGGGCTTTCCCTTAGCCAAAAACATTCAGTACTTC.

This clonotype showed up many times. This chain links TRBV12-3 or TRBV12-4 with TRBJ2-1, with unresolved D. The CDR3 is made up of 14 amino acids. V was shortened by 4 bases and J by 3 bases, with 10 bases between the two germline ends. Written as DNA, the CDR3 is TGTGCCAGCAGTTCTCGACTGGACTACAATGAGCAGTTCTTC. It codes for CASSSRLDYNEQFF.

Many counts were recorded for this clonotype. The chain uses TRBV15 and TRBJ2-7, with 10 bases aligning to TRBD1. Germline V CDR1 and CDR2: LNHNV, YYDKDF (reference sequence). This CDR3 is built from 14 residues. After removal of 5 bases from V and 5 bases from J, the junction contained 6 bases not matched to a gene. The CDR3 loop is CATSSRDRGHEQYF. CDR3 DNA sequence: TGTGCCACCAGCTCCCGGGACAGGGGCCACGAGCAGTACTTC.

This clonotype was counted at least ten times. The rearrangement joins TRBV20-1 to TRBJ2-5, with 9 bases that match TRBD2. This CDR3 has 17 amino acids. Germline V gives CDR1 DFQATT, CDR2 SNEGSKA (reference sequence). The V and J ends lost 3 bases and 6 bases, in that order; junction bases with no gene match: 17. CDR3 DNA sequence: TGCAGTGCTAGGAACCCCTCCGGAGCGGGGGGATCACAGACCCAGTACTTC. It encodes CSARNPSGAGGSQTQYF.

This clonotype was recorded at least ten times. Here the CDR3 reads CASSPRTSGAGDTQYF. The CDR3 nucleotides read TGTGCCAGCAGCCCTCGGACTAGCGGGGCTGGAGATACGCAGTATTTT. The J gene is TRBJ2-3, the V gene TRBV3-1, with 12 bases aligning to TRBD2. CDR1 and CDR2 (germline): LGHDT, YNNKEL (reference sequence). V lost 4 bases and J lost 5; bases outside the gene matches: 7. The CDR3 has 16 residues.

This clonotype was observed at least ten times. V gene TRBV11-2 combines with J gene TRBJ2-3; 7 nucleotides match TRBD2. The CDR3 length is 18 residues. The V and J ends lost 4 bases and 1 base, in that order; junction bases with no gene match: 14. Per the germline V gene, CDR1 is SGHAT and CDR2 is FQNNGV. In DNA, the CDR3 is TGTGCCAGCAGCTATGGGACCTTCGGGGGGTCCCGCACAGATACGCAGTATTTT. This encodes CASSYGTFGGSRTDTQYF.

This clonotype was counted only a few times. The V gene is TRBV30, the J gene TRBJ2-5; TRBD1 agrees at 9 bases. Unmatched junction bases numbered 8, after V lost 5 bases and J lost 4 bases. The CDR3 covers 14 residues. Germline CDR1 GTSNPN, CDR2 SVGIG (reference sequence). CDR3 nucleotides: TGTGCCTGGGCTCATACAGGGGGCGGAGAGACCCAGTACTTC. It codes for CAWAHTGGGETQYF.

Concerning this clonotype: An end of the junction does not agree with germline; a read error may underlie this. CDR3 sequence: CASSLGGVVHQLQHF. CDR3 bases: TGTGCCAGCAGCTTAGGGGGAGTGGTTCATCAGCTCCAGCATTTT. This chain joins TRBV11-2 and TRBJ1-5; unclear D gene. CDR3 length: 15 residues. Germline loops: CDR1 SGHAT, CDR2 FQNNGV.

Ten or more counts support this clonotype. The chain combines TRBV20-1 with TRBJ2-3; 9 positions agree with TRBD2. Germline lookup yields CDR1 DFQATT and CDR2 SNEGSKA (reference sequence). This CDR3 is 14 amino acids long. J was trimmed by 0 bases and V by 4 bases; bases with no gene match: 2. CDR3 residues: CSAMAGGSTDTQYF. CDR3 in DNA: TGCAGTGCTATGGCGGGGGGGAGCACAGATACGCAGTATTTT.

The chain couples TRBV7-2 to TRBJ1-2; 7 nucleotides align to TRBD1. Germline V gene sequence: CDR1 SGHTA, CDR2 FQGNSA. The J segment lost 8 bases and the V segment lost 4 bases, leaving 7 bases of the junction unmatched. CDR3 length equals 13 residues. The CDR3 DNA reads TGTGCCAGCAGCTGGACAGGAGGAGAAGGCTACACCTTC. This gives the protein CASSWTGGEGYTF.

The table lists this clonotype with a few counts. V and J are TRBV29-1 and TRBJ2-7; D unresolved. The CDR3 is made up of 13 amino acids. Looked up from germline, CDR1 is SQVTM and CDR2 is ANQGSEA. Trimming removed 7 bases at V and 2 bases at J, with 15 bases between. The CDR3 sequence: CSASGPYTYEQYF. In DNA form, the CDR3 reads TGCAGCGCCTCCGGACCCTACACCTACGAGCAGTACTTC.

This clonotype was detected only a few times. The chain joins TRBV5-1 to TRBJ2-7, with 8 bases fitting TRBD2. The CDR3 sequence is 15 residues long. Trimming at V came to 6 bases and at J to 7 bases, leaving 15 bases not matched to a gene. Germline-derived CDR1 and CDR2 are SGHRS and YFSETQ. The CDR3 region is CASTFGGGPYNEQYF. In nucleotides, the CDR3 is TGCGCCAGCACGTTCGGGGGGGGGCCCTACAATGAGCAGTACTTC.